The clone carrying this TCR beta chain occurred a few times. Germline-derived CDR1 and CDR2 are LNHNV and YYDKDF (reference sequence). The CDR3 length is 13 residues. Trimming took off 3 bases at V and 12 bases at J, with 18 bases between the two ends. Documented time point: newly diagnosed GD, antithyroid drugs for less than 3 months. From PBMCs, RNA was extracted and then used to make the TCR library. This specimen comes from a study of regulatory T cells in long-lasting Graves disease. Construction of TCR beta libraries relied on iRepertoire HTBI primers and on Arm-PCR targeting CDR3 regions. TCRdb re-derived calls from the multiplex PCR reads in MiXCR, one entry per CDR3 protein. The sample comprises roughly 420,000 distinct CDR3 sequences, roughly 15% of which are singletons, and 9.5% to 12% rests with the top ten. This same sample was also part of a study on T cells in Graves' hyperthyroidism and ophthalmopathy. That source adds: Researchers report that a 13 V-J model separated ophthalmopathy from stable hyperthyroidism.

J is TRBJ2-7 and V is TRBV15; no reliable D call. The source of this sequence is a woman aged 25 to 39 with Graves disease. The material sequenced was peripheral blood mononuclear cells (PBMCs), taken at new diagnosis, from a patient treated with antithyroid drugs. This CDR3 reads CATSSPNNEVLYF. The CDR3 coding sequence is TGTGCCACCAGCAGTCCAAATAACGAGGTCTTGTACTTC.